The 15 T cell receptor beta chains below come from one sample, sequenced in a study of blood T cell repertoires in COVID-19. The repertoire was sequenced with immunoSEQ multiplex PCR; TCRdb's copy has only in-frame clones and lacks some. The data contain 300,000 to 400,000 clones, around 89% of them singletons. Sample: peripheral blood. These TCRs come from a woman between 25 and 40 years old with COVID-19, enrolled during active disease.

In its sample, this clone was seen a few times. CDR3 DNA: TGTGCCAGCAGTCCCGAGGGCGGGCGGAGCCAGACCCAGTACTTC. This codes for CASSPEGGRSQTQYF. The genes are TRBV11-3 and TRBJ2-5, with D tentatively TRBD2 (5 bases). Trimming shortened V by 6 bases and J by 6 bases, and 20 bases separated the two germline ends. Germline loops: CDR1 SGHNT, CDR2 YENEEA. The length of the CDR3 is 15 residues.

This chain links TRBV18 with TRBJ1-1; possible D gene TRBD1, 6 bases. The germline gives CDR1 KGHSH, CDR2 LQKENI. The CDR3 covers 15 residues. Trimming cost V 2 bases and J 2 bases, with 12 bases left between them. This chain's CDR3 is CASSPGLQGNTEAFF. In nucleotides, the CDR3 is TGTGCCAGCTCACCAGGGTTACAGGGTAACACTGAAGCTTTCTTT.

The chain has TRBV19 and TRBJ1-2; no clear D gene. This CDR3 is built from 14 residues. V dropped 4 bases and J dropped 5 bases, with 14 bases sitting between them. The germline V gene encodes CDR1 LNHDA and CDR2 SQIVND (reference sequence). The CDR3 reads CASSTEARGYGYTF. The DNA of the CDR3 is TGTGCCAGTAGTACAGAGGCCAGAGGATATGGCTACACCTTC. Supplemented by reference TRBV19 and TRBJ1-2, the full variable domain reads DGGITQSPKYLFRKEGQNVTLSCEQNLNHDAMYWYRQDPGQGLRLIYYSQIVNDFQKGDIAEGYSVSREKKESFPLTVTSAQKNPTAFYLCASSTEARGYGYTFGSGTRLTVV.

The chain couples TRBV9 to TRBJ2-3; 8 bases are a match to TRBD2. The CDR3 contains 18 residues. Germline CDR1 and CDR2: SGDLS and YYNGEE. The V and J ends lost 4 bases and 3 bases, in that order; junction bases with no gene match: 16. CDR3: CASSPGLAGYVITDTQYF. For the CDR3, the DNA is TGTGCCAGCAGCCCAGGGTTAGCGGGGTACGTGATAACAGATACGCAGTATTTT.

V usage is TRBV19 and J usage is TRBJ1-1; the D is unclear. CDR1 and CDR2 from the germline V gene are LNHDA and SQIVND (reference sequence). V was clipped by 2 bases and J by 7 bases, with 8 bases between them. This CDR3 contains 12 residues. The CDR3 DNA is TGTGCCAGTAGTATAACGGGATTTGAAGCTTTCTTT. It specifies CASSITGFEAFF.

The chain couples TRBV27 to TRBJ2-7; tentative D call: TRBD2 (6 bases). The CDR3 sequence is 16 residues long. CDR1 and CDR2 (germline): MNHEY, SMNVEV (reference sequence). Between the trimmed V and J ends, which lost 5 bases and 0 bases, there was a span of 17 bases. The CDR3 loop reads CASSRRDSTFSYEQYF. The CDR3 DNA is TGTGCCAGCAGTCGAAGGGACTCGACATTCTCCTACGAGCAGTACTTC.

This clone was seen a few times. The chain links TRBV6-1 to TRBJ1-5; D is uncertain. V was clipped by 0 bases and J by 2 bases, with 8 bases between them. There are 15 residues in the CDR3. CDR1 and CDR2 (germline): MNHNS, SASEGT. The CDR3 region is CASSEAEEGNQPQHF. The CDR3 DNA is TGTGCCAGCAGTGAAGCCGAGGAGGGCAATCAGCCCCAGCATTTT.

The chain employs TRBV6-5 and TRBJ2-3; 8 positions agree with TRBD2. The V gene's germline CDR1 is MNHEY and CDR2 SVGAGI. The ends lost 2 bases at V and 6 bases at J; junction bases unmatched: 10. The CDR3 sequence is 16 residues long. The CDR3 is CASSYTRRGGVDTQYF. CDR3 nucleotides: TGTGCCAGCAGTTACACAAGACGGGGGGGCGTTGATACGCAGTATTTT.

The CDR3 region is CASSLTYRNEQFF. In DNA, the CDR3 is TGTGCCAGCAGTTTAACCTACAGAAATGAGCAGTTCTTC. This chain uses TRBV12-3 or TRBV12-4 with TRBJ2-1; no definite D call. V was pared by 2 bases and J by 7 bases, with 9 bases between. The CDR3 has 13 amino acids.

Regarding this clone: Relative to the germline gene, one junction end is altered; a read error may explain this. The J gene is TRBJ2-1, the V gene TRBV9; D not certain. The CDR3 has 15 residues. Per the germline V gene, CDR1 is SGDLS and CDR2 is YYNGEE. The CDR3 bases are TGTGCCAGCAGCGCCCCTAGTGGCTCCCACAATGAGCAGTTCTTC. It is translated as CASSAPSGSHNEQFF.

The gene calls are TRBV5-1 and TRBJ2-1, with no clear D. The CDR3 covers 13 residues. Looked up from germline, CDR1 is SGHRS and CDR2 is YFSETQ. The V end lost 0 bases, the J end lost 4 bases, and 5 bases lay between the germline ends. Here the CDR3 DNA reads TGCGCCAGCAGCTTGGGAGGATACAATGAGCAGTTCTTC. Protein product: CASSLGGYNEQFF.

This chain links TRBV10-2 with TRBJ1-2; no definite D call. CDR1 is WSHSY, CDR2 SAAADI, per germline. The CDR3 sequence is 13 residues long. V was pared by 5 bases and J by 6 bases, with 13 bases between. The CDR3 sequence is CASSRTATDGYTF. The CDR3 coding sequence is TGCGCCAGCAGTAGAACAGCAACCGATGGCTACACCTTC.

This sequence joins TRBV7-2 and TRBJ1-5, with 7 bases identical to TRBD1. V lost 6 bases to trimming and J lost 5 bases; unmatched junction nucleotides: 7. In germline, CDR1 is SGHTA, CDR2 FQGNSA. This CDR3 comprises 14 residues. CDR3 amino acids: CASSFRQGDQPQHF. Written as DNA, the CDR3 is TGTGCCAGCAGTTTCCGACAGGGCGATCAGCCCCAGCATTTT.

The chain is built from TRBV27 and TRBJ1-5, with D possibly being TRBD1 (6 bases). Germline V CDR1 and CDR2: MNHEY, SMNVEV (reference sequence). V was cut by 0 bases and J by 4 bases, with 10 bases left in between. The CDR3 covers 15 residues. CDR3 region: CASSLSPGANQPQHF. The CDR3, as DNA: TGTGCCAGCAGTTTATCCCCAGGGGCTAATCAGCCCCAGCATTTT.

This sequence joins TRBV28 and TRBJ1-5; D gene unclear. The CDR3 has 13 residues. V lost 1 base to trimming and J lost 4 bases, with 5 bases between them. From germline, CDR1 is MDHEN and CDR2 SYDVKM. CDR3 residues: CASSLYSNQPQHF. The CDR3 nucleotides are TGTGCCAGCAGTTTATATTCGAATCAGCCCCAGCATTTT.